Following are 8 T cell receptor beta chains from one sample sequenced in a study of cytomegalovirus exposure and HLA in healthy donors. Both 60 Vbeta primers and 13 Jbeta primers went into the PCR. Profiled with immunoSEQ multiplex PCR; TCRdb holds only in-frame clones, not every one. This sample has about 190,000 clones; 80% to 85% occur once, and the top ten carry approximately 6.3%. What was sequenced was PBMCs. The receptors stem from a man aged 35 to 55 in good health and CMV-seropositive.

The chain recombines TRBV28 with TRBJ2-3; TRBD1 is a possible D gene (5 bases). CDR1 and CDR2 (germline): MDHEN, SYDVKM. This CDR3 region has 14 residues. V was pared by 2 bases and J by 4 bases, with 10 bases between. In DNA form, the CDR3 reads TGTGCCAGCAGTTTACTCCCGACAGCAGATACGCAGTATTTT. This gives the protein CASSLLPTADTQYF.

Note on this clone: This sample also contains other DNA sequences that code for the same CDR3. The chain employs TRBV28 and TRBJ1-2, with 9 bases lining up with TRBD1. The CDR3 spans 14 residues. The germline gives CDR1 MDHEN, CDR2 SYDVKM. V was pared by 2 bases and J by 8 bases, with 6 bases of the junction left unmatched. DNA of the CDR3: TGTGCCAGCAGTTTAGGGGGGACAGGGTACGGCTACACCTTC. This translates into CASSLGGTGYGYTF.

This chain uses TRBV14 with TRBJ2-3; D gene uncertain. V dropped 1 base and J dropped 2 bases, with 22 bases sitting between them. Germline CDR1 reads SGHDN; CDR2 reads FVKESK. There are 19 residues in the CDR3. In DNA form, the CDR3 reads TGTGCCAGCAGCCAAGTGGTCGAGACATCCGAAAGCTACACAGATACGCAGTATTTT. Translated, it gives CASSQVVETSESYTDTQYF.

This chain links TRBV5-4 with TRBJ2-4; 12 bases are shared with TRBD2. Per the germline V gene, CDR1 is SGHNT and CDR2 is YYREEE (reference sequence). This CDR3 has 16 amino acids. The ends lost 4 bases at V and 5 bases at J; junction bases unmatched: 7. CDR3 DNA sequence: TGTGCCAGCAGCGCCTTACTAGCGGGGGGACAAAACATTCAGTACTTC. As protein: CASSALLAGGQNIQYF. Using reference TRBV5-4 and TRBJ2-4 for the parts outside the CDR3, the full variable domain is ETGVTQSPTHLIKTRGQQVTLRCSSQSGHNTVSWYQQALGQGPQFIFQYYREEENGRGNFPPRFSGLQFPNYSSELNVNALELDDSALYLCASSALLAGGQNIQYFGAGTRLSVL.

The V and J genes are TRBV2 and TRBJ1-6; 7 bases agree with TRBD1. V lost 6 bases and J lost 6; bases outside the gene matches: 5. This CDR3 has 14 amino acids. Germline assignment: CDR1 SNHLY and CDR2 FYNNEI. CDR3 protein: CASREQGVNSPLHF. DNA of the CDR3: TGTGCCAGCAGAGAGCAGGGGGTTAATTCACCCCTCCACTTT.

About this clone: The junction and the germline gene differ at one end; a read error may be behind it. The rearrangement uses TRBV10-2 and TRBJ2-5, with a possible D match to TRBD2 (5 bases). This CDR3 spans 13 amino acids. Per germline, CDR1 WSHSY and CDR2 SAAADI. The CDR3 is CASSGLRVEAQYF. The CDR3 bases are TGCGCCAGCAGTGGATTGAGGGTAGAGGCCCAGTACTTC.

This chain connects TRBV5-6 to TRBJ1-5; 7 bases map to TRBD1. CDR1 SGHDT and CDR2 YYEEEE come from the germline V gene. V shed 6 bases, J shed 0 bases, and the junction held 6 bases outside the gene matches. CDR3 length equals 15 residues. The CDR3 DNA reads TGTGCCAGCACCTCCCAGGGGGTTAGCAATCAGCCCCAGCATTTT. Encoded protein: CASTSQGVSNQPQHF. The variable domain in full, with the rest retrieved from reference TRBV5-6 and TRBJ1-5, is DAGVTQSPTHLIKTRGQQVTLRCSPKSGHDTVSWYQQALGQGPQFIFQYYEEEERQRGNFPDRFSGHQFPNYSSELNVNALLLGDSALYLCASTSQGVSNQPQHFGDGTRLSIL.

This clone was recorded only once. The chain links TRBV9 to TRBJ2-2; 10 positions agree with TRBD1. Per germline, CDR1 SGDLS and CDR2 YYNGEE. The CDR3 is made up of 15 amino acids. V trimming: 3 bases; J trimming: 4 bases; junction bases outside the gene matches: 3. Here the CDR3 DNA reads TGTGCCAGCAGCGCTTGGACAGGGGGCACCGGGGAGCTGTTTTTT. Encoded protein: CASSAWTGGTGELFF. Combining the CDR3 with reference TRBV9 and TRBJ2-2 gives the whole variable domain DSGVTQTPKHLITATGQRVTLRCSPRSGDLSVYWYQQSLDQGLQFLIQYYNGEERAKGNILERFSAQQFPDLHSELNLSSLELGDSALYFCASSAWTGGTGELFFGEGSRLTVL.